This T cell receptor beta chain was recorded in a study of shared clonotypes between healthy human individuals. The table came from immunoSEQ multiplex PCR; TCRdb's copy has only in-frame clones and leaves some out. The sample includes 2 million to 2.5 million clones, just under 95% of them seen just once. V was shortened by 0 bases and J by 11 bases, with 9 bases between the two germline ends. The CDR3 loop spans 11 amino acids. Germline V gene lookup returns CDR1 SGHDT and CDR2 YYEEEE. Donors included only healthy HIV-negative adults lacking recent acute infections or vaccinations. Splitting the CD4+ cells yielded a CD45RA+ naive subset and a CD45RA-negative memory subset.

Sequenced input: naive CD4+ T cells from PBMCs. Subset reported: CD45RA+ positively selected. The sequence derives from a man between 18 and 29 years old in good health. Some clones in this sample may be carry-over from other donors' samples. V gene TRBV5-6 combines with J gene TRBJ2-7; D is unresolved. The CDR3 DNA is TGTGCCAGCAGCTTGGCGGCAGATAAGTACTTC. Its protein is CASSLAADKYF.